Sequencing of this T cell receptor beta chain was carried out in a study of blood T cell repertoires in COVID-19. About the research overall: Donors in the United States, Italy and Spain gave samples during acute or convalescent COVID-19. PBMCs, B-cell-depleted T cells, or T cells provided the cDNA or gDNA that made up the material.

Original data processing: Researchers report that nucleated cell counts were estimated from reference gene primer amplification. TCRdb keeps only in-frame clones here, not all; method: immunoSEQ multiplex PCR. Clonal size and the V and J genes are those of that table, whereas D and trimming came from the DNA. Of 120,000 to 150,000 clones listed, 87% are singletons. V lost 10 bases and J 5 bases, leaving 15 bases between the germline ends. Germline lookup yields CDR1 MNHEY and CDR2 SVGAGI. The CDR3 consists of 13 residues. The sequenced material came from peripheral blood. The chain uses TRBV6-5 and TRBJ2-1, with TRBD2 as a possible D gene (6 bases). The receptor's source is a woman aged 50 to 60 with acute or convalescent COVID-19. CDR3 nucleotide sequence: TGTGCCACCCGACTAGGGAATAACAATGAGCAGTTCTTC. It translates to CATRLGNNNEQFF.